Listed here is a single T cell receptor (beta chain). What this receptor recognizes is not known. Nothing much larger sits one base from this clone, and base qualities are not available. This record comes from a study of blood T cell repertoires in COVID-19 (dated by TCRdb to about 2020). Regarding the research as a whole: Recovered participants in ImmuneRACE Cohort 3 were defined as having two consecutive negative NP/OP PCR tests, clearance from a healthcare professional, or resolution of symptoms. Samples from collaborators originated in the United States, Italy and Spain and spanned both the acute and convalescent phases of COVID-19. The material from the prospective study consisted of cDNA or gDNA derived from T cells, B-cell-depleted T cells, or PBMCs. The dataset comprised deeply sampled blood TCRbeta repertoires from subjects exposed to, actively infected with, or recovered from COVID-19. A freely available public database, intended as a resource for researchers studying the immune response to SARS-CoV-2, is where the repertoires were released. The samples were drawn from two sources: the first 160 participants of the ongoing ImmuneRACE study, and about 1,300 subjects contributed by 6 global collaborators. A de-identified subject ID, COVID-19 status, age in years and sex were almost always included in the sample metadata. Where available, HLA class I and class II types were obtained from metadata supplied by the sample provider rather than from assay-based typing. Study-wide conclusions, independent of this receptor: How much clinical and demographic metadata was included differed by source and by participant, and the metadata was provided uncurated.

Participants in the prospective study were enrolled through a virtual design, were aged roughly 18 to 90 years, and lived in roughly 26 United States geographic areas. In the prospective study, cohorts were assigned on the basis of participant-reported clinical history obtained from a screening survey and a study questionnaire. Each participant in the prospective study had whole blood, serum and a nasopharyngeal or oropharyngeal swab collected by mobile phlebotomists. Participants in the prospective study had the option to provide additional blood draws and questionnaires over an approximately 2-month period. Before DNA extraction, prospective study blood samples were shipped either frozen or at room temperature. TCRbeta CDR3 regions were amplified from genomic DNA by means of the immunoSEQ Assay, a bias-controlled multiplex PCR. In the paper's pipeline: Within the assay, amplification of reference gene primers was used to estimate how many nucleated cells each sample contained. To quantify the absolute abundance of each unique TCRbeta CDR3 rearrangement, sequence reads were collapsed and filtered. For each sample, productive Simpson clonality was calculated as the square root of Simpson's diversity index over productive rearrangements. TCRdb limited this immuneACCESS table to in-frame rearrangements with V and J called. A share of clones is missing; checked studies link under half to unresolved V genes, and the rest is unexplained. That table gives V, J and clone size, and the DNA gave D and trimming. The sample table lists about 360,000 clones, about 87% of them with a count of one. Jointly, the top ten make up around 1.9% of the sample.

V was cut back by 0 bases and J by 4 bases, leaving a gap of 13 bases between them. The CDR3 sequence holds 16 residues, the cysteine and phenylalanine included. Of all the DNA, just the CDR3 is kept, 48 bases in frame from base 1. From the germline V gene, CDR1 is MNHEY and CDR2 is SVGAGI. The sample was PBMCs or T cells enriched from blood (not recorded which). The chain employs TRBV6-5 and TRBJ1-3; no D segment can be confidently identified. This clonotype originated in a man aged 35-49 years in a cohort exposed to, infected with or recovered from COVID-19 (not recorded which). The CDR3 loop reads CASSYSGLSIGNTIYF. The nucleotides read TGTGCCAGCAGTTACTCCGGGTTAAGTATCGGAAACACCATATATTTT.